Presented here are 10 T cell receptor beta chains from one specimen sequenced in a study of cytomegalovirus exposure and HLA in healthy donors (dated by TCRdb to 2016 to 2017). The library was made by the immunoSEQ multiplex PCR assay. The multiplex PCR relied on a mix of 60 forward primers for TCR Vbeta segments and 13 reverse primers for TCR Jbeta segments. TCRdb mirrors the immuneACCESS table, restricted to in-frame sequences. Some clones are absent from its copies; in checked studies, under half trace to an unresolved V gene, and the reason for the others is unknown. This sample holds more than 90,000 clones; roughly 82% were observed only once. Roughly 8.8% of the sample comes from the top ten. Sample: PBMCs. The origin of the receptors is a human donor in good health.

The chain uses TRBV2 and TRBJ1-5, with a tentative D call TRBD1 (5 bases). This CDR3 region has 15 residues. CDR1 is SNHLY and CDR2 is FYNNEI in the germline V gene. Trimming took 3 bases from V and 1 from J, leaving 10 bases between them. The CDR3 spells CASSEVAGSNQPQHF. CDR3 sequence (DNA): TGTGCCAGCAGTGAGGTGGCAGGGAGCAATCAGCCCCAGCATTTT.

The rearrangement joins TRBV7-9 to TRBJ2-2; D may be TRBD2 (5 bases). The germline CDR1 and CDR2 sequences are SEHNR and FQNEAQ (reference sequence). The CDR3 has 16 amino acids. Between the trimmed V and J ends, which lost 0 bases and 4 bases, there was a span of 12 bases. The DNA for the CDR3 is TGTGCCAGCAGCTTAGCTCGGGGAGTGGGCACCGGGGAGCTGTTTTTT. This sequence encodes CASSLARGVGTGELFF.

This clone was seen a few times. Here the CDR3 reads CASSLAPGSNQPQHF. CDR3 nucleotide sequence: TGTGCCAGCAGCTTGGCCCCGGGTTCCAATCAGCCCCAGCATTTT. V is TRBV5-6 and J is TRBJ1-5; D unresolved. Trimming cost V 0 bases and J 3 bases, with 10 bases left between them. CDR1 is SGHDT, CDR2 YYEEEE, per germline. The CDR3 is 15 amino acids.

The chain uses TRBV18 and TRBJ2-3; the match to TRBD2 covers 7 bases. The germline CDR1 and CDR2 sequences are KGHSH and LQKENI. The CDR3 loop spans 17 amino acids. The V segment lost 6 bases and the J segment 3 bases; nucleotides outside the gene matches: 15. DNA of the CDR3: TGTGCCAGCTCTCCTACTGTGGGAGGGATTGAGACAGATACGCAGTATTTT. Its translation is CASSPTVGGIETDTQYF.

The chain's CDR3 is CASSYGGGSNQPQHF. The CDR3 DNA is TGTGCCAGCAGTTACGGCGGTGGTAGCAATCAGCCCCAGCATTTT. V usage is TRBV6-5 and J usage is TRBJ1-5; the D is unclear. The V end lost 2 bases, the J end lost 0 bases, and 8 bases lay between the germline ends. CDR3 length: 15 residues. Germline-derived CDR1 and CDR2 are MNHEY and SVGAGI.

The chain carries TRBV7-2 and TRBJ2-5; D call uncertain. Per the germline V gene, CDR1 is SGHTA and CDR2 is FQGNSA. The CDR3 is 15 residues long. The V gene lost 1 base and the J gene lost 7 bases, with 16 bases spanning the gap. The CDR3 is CASSLGGSLVGTQYF. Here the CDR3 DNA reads TGTGCCAGCAGCTTAGGCGGTAGCCTTGTGGGGACCCAGTACTTC.

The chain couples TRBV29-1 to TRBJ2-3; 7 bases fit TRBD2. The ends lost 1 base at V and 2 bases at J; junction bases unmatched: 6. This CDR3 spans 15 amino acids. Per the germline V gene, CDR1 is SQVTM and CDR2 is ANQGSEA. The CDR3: CSVEAQRETTDTQYF. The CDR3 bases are TGCAGCGTTGAAGCCCAGCGGGAAACCACAGATACGCAGTATTTT.

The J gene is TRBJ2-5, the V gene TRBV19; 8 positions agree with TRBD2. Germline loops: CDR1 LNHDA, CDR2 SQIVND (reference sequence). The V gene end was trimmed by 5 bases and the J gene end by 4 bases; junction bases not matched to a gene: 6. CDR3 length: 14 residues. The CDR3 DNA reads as TGTGCCAGTAGTCGGGGACTAGGCCTAGAGACCCAGTACTTC. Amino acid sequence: CASSRGLGLETQYF.

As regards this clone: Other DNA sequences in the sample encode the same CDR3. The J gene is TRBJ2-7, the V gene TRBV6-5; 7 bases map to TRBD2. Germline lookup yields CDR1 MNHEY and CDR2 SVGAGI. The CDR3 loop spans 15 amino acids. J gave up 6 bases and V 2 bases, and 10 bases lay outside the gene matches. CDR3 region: CASSYAGEGVGEQYF. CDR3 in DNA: TGTGCCAGCAGTTACGCGGGAGAAGGGGTAGGCGAGCAGTACTTC.

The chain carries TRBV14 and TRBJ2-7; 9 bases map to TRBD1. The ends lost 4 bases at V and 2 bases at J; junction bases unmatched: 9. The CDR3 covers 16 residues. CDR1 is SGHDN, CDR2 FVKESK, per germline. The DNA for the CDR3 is TGTGCCAGCAGCCCACAGGGGGCAGAGAGAACCTACGAGCAGTACTTC. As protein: CASSPQGAERTYEQYF.